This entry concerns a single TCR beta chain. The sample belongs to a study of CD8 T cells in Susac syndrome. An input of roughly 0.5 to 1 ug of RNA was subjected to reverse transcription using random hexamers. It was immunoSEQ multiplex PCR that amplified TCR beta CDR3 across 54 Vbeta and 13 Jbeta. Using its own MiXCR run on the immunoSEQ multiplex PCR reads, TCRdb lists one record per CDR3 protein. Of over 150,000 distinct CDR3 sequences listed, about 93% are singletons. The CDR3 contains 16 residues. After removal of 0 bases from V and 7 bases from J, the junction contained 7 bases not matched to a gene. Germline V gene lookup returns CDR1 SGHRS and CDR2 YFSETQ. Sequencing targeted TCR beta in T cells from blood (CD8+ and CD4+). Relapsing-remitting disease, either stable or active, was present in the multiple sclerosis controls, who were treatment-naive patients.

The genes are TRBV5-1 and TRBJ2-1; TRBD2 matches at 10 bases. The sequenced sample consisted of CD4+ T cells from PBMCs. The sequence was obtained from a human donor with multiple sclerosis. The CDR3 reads CASSLAGQREGNEQFF. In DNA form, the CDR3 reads TGCGCCAGCAGCTTGGCGGGCCAGCGGGAGGGAAATGAGCAGTTCTTC. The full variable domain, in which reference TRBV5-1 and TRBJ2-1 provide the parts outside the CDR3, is KAGVTQTPRYLIKTRGQQVTLSCSPISGHRSVSWYQQTPGQGLQFLFEYFSETQRNKGNFPGRFSGRQFSNSRSEMNVSTLELGDSALYLCASSLAGQREGNEQFFGPGTRLTVL.